This TCR beta chain comes out of a study of T-cell reconstitution after alpha-beta-depleted transplantation in children. The CDR3 extends over 15 amino acids. Germline V lookup: CDR1 MDHEN, CDR2 SYDVKM. Trimming removed 7 bases at V and 0 bases at J, with 13 bases between. Construction of the TCRbeta library involved unique molecular identifiers. From the PCR reads, TCRdb called clonotypes with MiXCR, one entry per CDR3 protein. The profile shows 480,000 or so distinct CDR3 sequences, roughly a tenth of them singletons. Notes on the study in general: Two months or so post-transplant, alpha-beta T cells reportedly derived from several hundred expanded graft clones. Surviving recipient cells, namely T cells and thymic progenitors, were the source of high day-60 TCRbeta diversity in some patients. The main origin of T-cell counts and diversity one year after transplant was newly produced T cells.

With regard to this clonotype: The antigen is not known.

This sample comprised PBMCs, obtained before TCRalphabeta/CD19-depleted stem cell transplant. The rearrangement uses TRBV28 and TRBJ2-4, with D uncertain. This TCR came from a child between 2 and 9 years old with inherited bone marrow failure, due to receive a stem cell transplant. The CDR3 DNA is TGTGCCAGCACCATCGCCGGGCTAGCCAAAAACATTCAGTACTTC. Translated: CASTIAGLAKNIQYF.